This TCR beta chain came from a study of shared clonotypes between healthy human individuals (dated by TCRdb to about 2020). Regarding the research as a whole: The cohort comprised two women and a few men aged 18 to 49 years. For each donor, CD4 naive and CD4 memory were each given three plates, CD8 naive was given two plates, and CD8 memory was given one plate. To increase sequencing depth and limit assay-specific biases, different laboratories used diverse techniques to prepare libraries and sequence TCR repertoires. Leukapheresis yielded between about 0.94 and 9.5 billion PBMCs per donor. Blood TCR repertoires of about 5 healthy adults were deeply sequenced to estimate repertoire size and the extent of clonotype sharing between individuals.

Results the study describes overall, beyond this receptor: Rarefaction of sorted-subset datasets indicated incomplete sequencing despite the large sequencing depth. Pairwise subsampling indicated that sequencing depth was expected to affect the degree of clonotype sharing among donors. Because the study included only a small number of donors, the genetic and exposure-history diversity represented was limited. Compared with non-shared clonotypes, clonotypes shared by all four sorted-subset donors had higher generation probabilities. Estimated clonotype richness was generally larger for naive than for memory subsets. Across four donors, approximately 5% of naive CD4, around 3.5% of naive CD8, about 2.3% of memory CD4, and under 0.45% of memory CD8 clonotypes were shared. Only blood was sampled, and tissue TCR repertoires likely differ from those in blood.

CD8 naive samples were CD45RO-negative cells positively selected for CCR7, giving a CD45RA+CCR7+ population that excluded TemRA cells. Donors were healthy HIV-negative adults with no recently reported acute infections or vaccinations. Every donor was a Caucasian adult living in Nashville, Tennessee, USA. After blood collection by leukapheresis, PBMCs were isolated using Ficoll-Histopaque density gradient centrifugation and then cryopreserved in the vapor phase of liquid nitrogen. Purity and quantity of every magnetically sorted T cell population were checked by analytical flow cytometry. From each sorted fraction, genomic DNA was isolated and quantified by UV absorbance on a Nanodrop 2000c. Using the deep immunoSEQ assay, TCR CDR3 regions were amplified from genomic DNA by multiplex PCR. Extracted genomic DNA from each cell subset was spread evenly across all wells of several immunoSEQ 96-well plates, with each plate serving as a replicate. For sorted subsets, 200 to 250 ng of genomic DNA, equivalent to around 29,000 T cell genomes, went into each replicate PCR. Purified libraries were measured with a Qubit 3.0 fluorometer, size-checked on a Bioanalyzer 2100, and measured again with the KAPA Library Quantification kit. Every immunoSEQ 96-well plate was sequenced on a dedicated single-read 150-cycle Illumina NextSeq 550 flow cell. The authors' pipeline ran thus. Because the immunoSEQ output held only junctional sequences and lacked quality scores, the filtering could not match the filtering applied to full-length reads. Sequences were annotated with PyIR, a Python wrapper for IgBLAST v1.9, using IMGT germline references to assign V/J genes and CDR3. Reads were removed for weak V/J assignments (E-value above 1e-6), missing CDR3, stop codons, out-of-frame junctions, or ambiguous translated residues. A V3J clonotype was defined by an identical inferred V gene, J gene, and CDR3 amino acid sequence. Percentage overlap between repertoires was computed as shared unique clonotypes divided by the size of the smaller repertoire. Repertoire richness was assessed with RTK rarefaction, the Chao1 estimator, and Recon v2.1 estimates of unobserved clonotypes. Generation probabilities for all TCRbeta clonotypes obtained by the gDNA method from a handful of donors were computed using OLGA. The clones in this table, taken by TCRdb from immuneACCESS, are in-frame only. Not every clone is retained; where verified, under half of the shortfall comes from an unresolved V gene, and the cause of the rest is unknown. V and J calls and clone size are as listed in that table; D and trimming were resolved from the DNA. This sample has around 1.9 million clones in its table, and 93% of those were observed once. The ten largest clones capture about 1.5% of the sample.

The germline V gene (reference sequence) supplies CDR1 MNHEY and CDR2 SMNVEV. The CDR3, from cysteine to phenylalanine, totals 16 residues. Only the CDR3 part of the read is kept: 48 bases, read in frame from the first base. Between the V and J ends, shortened by 5 bases and 0 bases respectively, the junction contains 17 bases. Points on this clone: Its antigen is unknown. The sample holds no much larger clone one base away, and base qualities are not on file.

The TCR comes from a man in his late teens or twenties in good health. Some clones in this sample may be carry-over from other donors' samples. Here the chain combines TRBV27 and TRBJ2-7; the D gene remains uncertain. The material sequenced was naive CD8+ T cells from PBMCs. Interpreted using the paper, the cell subset or site label stands for: CD45RA+CCR7+. The nucleotides read TGTGCCAGCAGTCCCTCTTATGGTGAAAACTCCTACGAGCAGTACTTC. Translated, it gives CASSPSYGENSYEQYF.